The 15 T cell receptor beta chains given below trace back to one sample, sequenced in a study of T cells after posttransplantation cyclophosphamide. Methotrexate plus calcineurin inhibitor accompanied controls' myeloablative marrow transplants; sampling was 1 year later. Generated by immunoSEQ multiplex PCR, the TCRdb table keeps only in-frame clones and is missing some. Among 20,000 to 25,000 clones listed, 85% to 90% were seen once. This specimen consisted of PBMCs, obtained approximately 370 days after allogeneic stem cell transplant with calcineurin inhibitor and methotrexate. The source is a female patient aged 30-39 years who received an allogeneic stem cell transplant from an unrelated donor, was CMV-positive, and had acute and chronic GVHD. The graft donor may have contributed some T cells.

The genes are TRBV11-2 and TRBJ2-1; 10 positions match TRBD2. This CDR3 is built from 16 residues. Germline V lookup: CDR1 SGHAT, CDR2 FQNNGV. With 5 bases clipped from V and 3 bases from J, the junction kept 7 bases outside the gene matches. DNA of the CDR3: TGTGCCAGCAGCCAGGGGGCTAGCGGGAGCTACAATGAGCAGTTCTTC. It is translated as CASSQGASGSYNEQFF.

The chain combines TRBV14 with TRBJ2-3, with TRBD1 as a possible D gene (6 bases). CDR3 size: 14 residues. V lost 6 bases to trimming and J lost 0 bases, with 10 bases between them. Germline CDR1 is SGHDN and CDR2 is FVKESK. The CDR3 here is CASRPGVSTDTQYF. In nucleotides, the CDR3 is TGTGCCAGCAGACCAGGGGTTAGCACAGATACGCAGTATTTT.

About this clone itself: In this CDR3 the conserved last residue, phenylalanine or tryptophan, is missing, so a read error is likely. The chain combines TRBV4-3 with TRBJ2-2; D gene ambiguous. V lost 2 bases, J lost 8 bases, and 12 bases lay in between. Germline CDR1 and CDR2: LGHNA and YSLEER. The CDR3 is made up of 14 amino acids. CDR3 sequence reads: CASSQSGVGGELFS. The CDR3, as DNA: TGCGCCAGCAGCCAATCAGGAGTAGGGGGGGAGCTGTTTTCT.

The chain recombines TRBV10-1 with TRBJ2-3; TRBD2 matches 10 bases. Germline V gene sequence: CDR1 WNHNN, CDR2 SYGVQD (reference sequence). The CDR3 is 15 residues long. After removal of 2 bases from V and 11 bases from J, the junction contained 10 bases not matched to a gene. The CDR3 reads CASSETLAGPRWQYF. The DNA for the CDR3 is TGCGCCAGCAGTGAGACACTAGCGGGGCCCCGGTGGCAGTATTTT.

The rearrangement links TRBV9 to TRBJ2-6, with a tentative D call TRBD1 (6 bases). The germline gives CDR1 SGDLS, CDR2 YYNGEE. The CDR3 extends over 16 amino acids. V was shortened by 3 bases and J by 0 bases, with 10 bases between the two germline ends. DNA for the CDR3: TGTGCCAGCAGCGGACACAGGGCCTCTGGGGCCAACGTCCTGACTTTC. Its translation is CASSGHRASGANVLTF.

The V and J genes are TRBV19 and TRBJ2-4, with a possible D match to TRBD2 (6 bases). Trimming took off 5 bases at V and 0 bases at J, with 20 bases between the two ends. Germline loops: CDR1 LNHDA, CDR2 SQIVND (reference sequence). The CDR3 runs 18 residues. CDR3 sequence: CASSSAEGAGLAKNIQYF. In nucleotides, the CDR3 is TGTGCCAGTAGTTCCGCTGAAGGGGCGGGGCTAGCCAAAAACATTCAGTACTTC.

This chain connects TRBV11-2 to TRBJ1-4; 8 positions agree with TRBD1. The germline V gene has CDR1 SGHAT and CDR2 FQNNGV. V lost 2 bases, J lost 7 bases, and 6 bases stayed unmatched. CDR3 size: 15 residues. The CDR3 loop is CASSLTGQGAEKLFF. The CDR3 DNA reads TGTGCCAGCAGCTTAACGGGCCAGGGGGCTGAAAAACTGTTTTTT.

The gene calls are TRBV7-6 and TRBJ1-2; a weak D match, TRBD1 (6 bases). The germline CDR1 and CDR2 sequences are SGHVS and FNYEAQ. The CDR3 runs 14 residues. V shed 5 bases and J shed 5 bases, with 15 bases lying between them. For the CDR3, the DNA is TGTGCCAGCAGCCCCCCGGGGGGGGCTTATGGCTACACCTTC. This encodes CASSPPGGAYGYTF.

The rearrangement uses TRBV30 and TRBJ1-3; 10 bases map to TRBD1. CDR3 length equals 15 residues. The germline V gene has CDR1 GTSNPN and CDR2 SVGIG (reference sequence). Unmatched junction bases numbered 4, after V lost 0 bases and J lost 5 bases. The CDR3 bases are TGTGCCTGGAGTGTAAAGGGACAGGGGAGAAACACCATATATTTT. Translating it yields CAWSVKGQGRNTIYF.

The chain carries TRBV30 and TRBJ1-1, with D possibly being TRBD1 (5 bases). The V gene lost 1 base and the J gene lost 0 bases, with 6 bases spanning the gap. Germline values: CDR1 GTSNPN, CDR2 SVGIG (reference sequence). The CDR3 has 13 residues. The CDR3 region is CAWSEGLNTEAFF. CDR3 nucleotides: TGTGCCTGGAGTGAGGGGTTGAACACTGAAGCTTTCTTT.

This clone was counted once. CDR3 protein: CAWTSSDRSRYEQYF. The DNA of the CDR3 is TGTGCCTGGACCTCCTCGGACAGGTCACGCTACGAGCAGTACTTC. V and J are TRBV30 and TRBJ2-7, with 7 bases that match TRBD1. V was pared by 4 bases and J by 3 bases, with 12 bases of the junction left unmatched. Germline V lookup: CDR1 GTSNPN, CDR2 SVGIG (reference sequence). The CDR3 covers 15 residues.

The chain couples TRBV6-6 to TRBJ1-5, with TRBD1 matching 7 bases. The germline V gene encodes CDR1 MNHNY and CDR2 SVGAGI (reference sequence). CDR3 length: 14 amino acids. The V gene end was trimmed by 4 bases and the J gene end by 4 bases; junction bases not matched to a gene: 4. The CDR3 loop is CASSLPGQNQPQHF. The CDR3 nucleotides are TGTGCCAGCAGTTTGCCGGGACAGAATCAGCCCCAGCATTTT.

The chain carries TRBV9 and TRBJ2-1; TRBD2 matches 9 bases. This CDR3 contains 20 residues. Germline values: CDR1 SGDLS, CDR2 YYNGEE. V was clipped by 0 bases and J by 7 bases; unmatched bases: 20. CDR3 residues: CASSVDVAGVHGGARNEQFF. The CDR3 DNA reads as TGTGCCAGCAGCGTAGACGTAGCGGGAGTCCATGGAGGGGCTAGGAATGAGCAGTTCTTC.

J is TRBJ1-1 and V is TRBV2; unclear D gene. With 7 bases removed from V and 3 bases from J, the gap between germline ends came to 12 bases. The CDR3 is 13 residues long. Germline loops: CDR1 SNHLY, CDR2 FYNNEI. In DNA, the CDR3 is TGTGCCAGCATAGAGGGTTGGGACACTGAAGCTTTCTTT. Its translation: CASIEGWDTEAFF.

This chain joins TRBV5-1 and TRBJ2-3; 8 positions agree with TRBD2. The CDR3 sequence is 14 residues long. Trimming at V came to 0 bases and at J to 7 bases, leaving 4 bases not matched to a gene. The V gene's germline CDR1 is SGHRS and CDR2 YFSETQ. CDR3 region: CASSLGGTSNTQYF. In DNA form, the CDR3 reads TGCGCCAGCAGCTTGGGAGGGACTAGTAATACGCAGTATTTT.